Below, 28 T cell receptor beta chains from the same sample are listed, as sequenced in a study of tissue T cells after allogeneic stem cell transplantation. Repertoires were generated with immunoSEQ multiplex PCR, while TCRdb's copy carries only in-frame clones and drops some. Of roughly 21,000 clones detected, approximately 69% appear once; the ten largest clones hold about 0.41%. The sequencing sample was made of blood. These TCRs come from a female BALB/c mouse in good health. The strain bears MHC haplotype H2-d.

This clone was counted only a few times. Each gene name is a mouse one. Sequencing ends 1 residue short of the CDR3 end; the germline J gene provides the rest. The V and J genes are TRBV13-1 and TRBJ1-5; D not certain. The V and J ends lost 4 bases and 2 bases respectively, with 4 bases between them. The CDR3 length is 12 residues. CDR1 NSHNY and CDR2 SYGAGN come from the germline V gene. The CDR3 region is CASSWDNQAPLF. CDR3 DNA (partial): TGTGCCAGCAGTTGGGACAACCAGGCTCCGCTT.

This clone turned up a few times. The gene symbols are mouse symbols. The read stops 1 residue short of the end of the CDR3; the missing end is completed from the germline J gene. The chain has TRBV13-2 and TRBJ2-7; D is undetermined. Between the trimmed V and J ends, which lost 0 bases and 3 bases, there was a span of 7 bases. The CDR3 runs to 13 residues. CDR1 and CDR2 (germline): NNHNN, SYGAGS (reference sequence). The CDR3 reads CASGDADNYEQYF. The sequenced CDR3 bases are TGTGCCAGCGGTGATGCAGACAACTATGAACAGTAC.

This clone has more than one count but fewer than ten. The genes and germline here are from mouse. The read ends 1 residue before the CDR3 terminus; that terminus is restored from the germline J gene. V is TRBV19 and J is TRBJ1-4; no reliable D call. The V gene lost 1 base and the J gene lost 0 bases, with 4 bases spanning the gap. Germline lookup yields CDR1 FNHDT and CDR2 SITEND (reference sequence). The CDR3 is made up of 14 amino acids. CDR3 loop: CASSITVSNERLFF. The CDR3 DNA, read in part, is TGTGCCAGCAGTATAACAGTTTCCAACGAAAGATTATTT.

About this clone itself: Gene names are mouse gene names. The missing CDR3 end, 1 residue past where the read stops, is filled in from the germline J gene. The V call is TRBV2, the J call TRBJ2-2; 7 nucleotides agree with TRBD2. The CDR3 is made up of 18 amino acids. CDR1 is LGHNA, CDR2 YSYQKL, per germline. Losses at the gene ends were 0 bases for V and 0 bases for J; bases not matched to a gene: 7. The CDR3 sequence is CASSQDPLGVANTGQLYF. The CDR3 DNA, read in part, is TGTGCCAGCAGCCAAGATCCTCTGGGGGTCGCAAACACCGGGCAGCTCTAC.

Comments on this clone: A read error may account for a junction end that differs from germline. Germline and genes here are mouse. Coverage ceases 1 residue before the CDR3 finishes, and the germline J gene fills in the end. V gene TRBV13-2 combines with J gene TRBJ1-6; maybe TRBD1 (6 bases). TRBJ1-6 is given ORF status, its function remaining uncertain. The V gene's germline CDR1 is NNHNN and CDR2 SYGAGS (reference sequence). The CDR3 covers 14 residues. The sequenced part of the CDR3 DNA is TGTGCCAGCAGTGAACAGGGCTATAATTCGCCCCTCTAC. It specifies CASSEQGYNSPLY. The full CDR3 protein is CASSEQGYNSPLYF.

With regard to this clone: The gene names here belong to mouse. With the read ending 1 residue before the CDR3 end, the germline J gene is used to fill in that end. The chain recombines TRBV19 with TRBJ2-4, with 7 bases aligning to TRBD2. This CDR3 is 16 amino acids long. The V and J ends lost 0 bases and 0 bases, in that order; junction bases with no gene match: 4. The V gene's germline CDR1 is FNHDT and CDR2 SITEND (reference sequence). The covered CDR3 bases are TGTGCCAGCAGTATAGACTGGGGTACTAGTCAAAACACCTTGTAC. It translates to CASSIDWGTSQNTLY. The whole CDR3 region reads CASSIDWGTSQNTLYF.

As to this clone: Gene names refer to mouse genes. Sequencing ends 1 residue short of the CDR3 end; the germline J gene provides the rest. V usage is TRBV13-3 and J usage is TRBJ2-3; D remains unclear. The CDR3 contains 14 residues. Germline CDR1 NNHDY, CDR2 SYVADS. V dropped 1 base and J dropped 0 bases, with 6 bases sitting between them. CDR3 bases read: TGTGCCAGCAGTGATCTCCGTAGTGCAGAAACGCTGTAT. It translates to CASSDLRSAETLY. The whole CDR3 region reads CASSDLRSAETLYF.

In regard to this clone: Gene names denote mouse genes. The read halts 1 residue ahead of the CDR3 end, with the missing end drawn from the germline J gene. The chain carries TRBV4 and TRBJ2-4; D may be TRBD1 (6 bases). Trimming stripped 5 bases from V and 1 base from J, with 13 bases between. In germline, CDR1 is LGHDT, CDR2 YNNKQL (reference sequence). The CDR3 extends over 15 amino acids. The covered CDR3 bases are TGTGCCAGCAGCCTCAGGGGCGGGGGTCAAAACACCTTGTAC. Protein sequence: CASSLRGGGQNTLY. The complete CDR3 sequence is CASSLRGGGQNTLYF.

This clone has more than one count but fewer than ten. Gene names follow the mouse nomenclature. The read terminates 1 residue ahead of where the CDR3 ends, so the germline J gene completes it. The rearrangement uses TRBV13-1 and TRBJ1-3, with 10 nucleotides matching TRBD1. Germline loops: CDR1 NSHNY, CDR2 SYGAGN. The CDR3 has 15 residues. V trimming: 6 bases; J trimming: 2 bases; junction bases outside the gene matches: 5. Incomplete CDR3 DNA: TGTGCCAGCACCGCCGGGACAGGGGCTGGAAATACGCTCTAT. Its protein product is CASTAGTGAGNTLY. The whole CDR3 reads CASTAGTGAGNTLYF.

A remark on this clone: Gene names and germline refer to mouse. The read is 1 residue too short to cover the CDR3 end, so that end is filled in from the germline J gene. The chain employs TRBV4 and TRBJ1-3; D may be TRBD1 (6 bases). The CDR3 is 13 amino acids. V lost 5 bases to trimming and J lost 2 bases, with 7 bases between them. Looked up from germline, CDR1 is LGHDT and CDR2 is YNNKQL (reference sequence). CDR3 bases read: TGTGCCAGCAGCCACAGGGCTGGAAATACGCTCTAT. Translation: CASSHRAGNTLY. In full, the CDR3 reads CASSHRAGNTLYF.

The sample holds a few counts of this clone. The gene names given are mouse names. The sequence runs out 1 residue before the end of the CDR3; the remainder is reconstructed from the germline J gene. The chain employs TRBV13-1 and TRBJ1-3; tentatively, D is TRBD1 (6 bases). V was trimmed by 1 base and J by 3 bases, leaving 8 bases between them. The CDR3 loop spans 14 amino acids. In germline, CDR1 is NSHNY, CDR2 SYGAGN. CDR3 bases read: TGTGCCAGCAGTGATTCAGGGGTTGGAAATACGCTCTAT. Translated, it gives CASSDSGVGNTLY. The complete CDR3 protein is CASSDSGVGNTLYF.

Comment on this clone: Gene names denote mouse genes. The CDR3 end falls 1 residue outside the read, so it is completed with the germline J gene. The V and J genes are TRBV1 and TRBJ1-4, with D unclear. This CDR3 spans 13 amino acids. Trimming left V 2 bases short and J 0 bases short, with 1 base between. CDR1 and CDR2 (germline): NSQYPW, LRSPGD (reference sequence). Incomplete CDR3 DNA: TGCACCTGCAGTGCACTTTCCAACGAAAGATTATTT. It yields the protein CTCSALSNERLF. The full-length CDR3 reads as CTCSALSNERLFF.

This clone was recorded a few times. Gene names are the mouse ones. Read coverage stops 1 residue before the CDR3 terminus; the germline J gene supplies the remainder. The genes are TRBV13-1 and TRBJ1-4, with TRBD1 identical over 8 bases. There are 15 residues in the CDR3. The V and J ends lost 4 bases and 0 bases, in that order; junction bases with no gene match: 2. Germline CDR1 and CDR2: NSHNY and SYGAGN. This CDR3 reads CASSWDRLSNERLFF. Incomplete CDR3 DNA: TGTGCCAGCAGTTGGGACAGGCTTTCCAACGAAAGATTATTT. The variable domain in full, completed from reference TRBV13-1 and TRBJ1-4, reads EAAVTQSPRNKVTVTGGNVTLSCRQTNSHNYMYWYRQDTGHGLRLIHYSYGAGNLRIGDVPDGYKATRTTQEDFFLLLELASPSQTSLYFCASSWDRLSNERLFFGHGTKLSVL.

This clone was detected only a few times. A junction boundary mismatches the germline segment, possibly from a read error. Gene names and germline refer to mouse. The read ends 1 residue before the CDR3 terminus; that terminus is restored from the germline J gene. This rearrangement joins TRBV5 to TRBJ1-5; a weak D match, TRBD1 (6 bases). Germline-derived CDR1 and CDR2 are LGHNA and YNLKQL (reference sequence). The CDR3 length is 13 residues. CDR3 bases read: TGTGCCAGCAGCCAAGGGGACAATCAGGCTCCGCTT. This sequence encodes CASSQGDNQAPL. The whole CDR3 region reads CASSQGDNQAPLF.

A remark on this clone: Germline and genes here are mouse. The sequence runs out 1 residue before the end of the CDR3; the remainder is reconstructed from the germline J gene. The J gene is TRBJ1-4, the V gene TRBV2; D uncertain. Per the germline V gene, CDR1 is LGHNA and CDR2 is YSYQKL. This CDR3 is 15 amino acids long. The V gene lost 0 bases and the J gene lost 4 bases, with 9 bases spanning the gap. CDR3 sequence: CASSQDLVINERLFF. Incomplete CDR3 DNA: TGTGCCAGCAGCCAAGATCTGGTCATCAACGAAAGATTATTT.

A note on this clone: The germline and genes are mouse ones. CDR3 residues: CASRGGISNERLFF. CDR3 bases read: TGTGCCAGCAGGGGGGGAATTTCCAACGAAAGATTATTT. The chain joins TRBV13-2 to TRBJ1-4; weak D call: TRBD1 (6 bases). The read halts 1 residue ahead of the CDR3 end, with the missing end drawn from the germline J gene. Germline CDR1 reads NNHNN; CDR2 reads SYGAGS (reference sequence). The ends were cut back, 7 bases at V and 0 bases at J, with 10 bases in the middle. This CDR3 has 14 residues.

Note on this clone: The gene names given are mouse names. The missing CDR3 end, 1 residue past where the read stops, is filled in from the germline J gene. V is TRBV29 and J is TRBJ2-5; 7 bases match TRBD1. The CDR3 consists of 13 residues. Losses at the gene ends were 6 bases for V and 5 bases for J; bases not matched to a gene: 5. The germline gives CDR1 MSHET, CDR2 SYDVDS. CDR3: CASRPGQRDTQYF. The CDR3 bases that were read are TGTGCTAGCAGACCGGGACAGAGAGACACCCAGTAC.

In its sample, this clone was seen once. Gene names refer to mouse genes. Incomplete CDR3 DNA: TGTGGTGCTAGAAGGGGGGTTAGTGCAGAAACGCTGTAT. This encodes CGARRGVSAETLY. The entire CDR3 sequence reads CGARRGVSAETLYF. The chain is built from TRBV20 and TRBJ2-3; D could derive from TRBD1 or TRBD2 (6 bases each). The CDR3 end falls 1 residue outside the read, so it is completed with the germline J gene. CDR3 length: 14 residues. Trimming took 3 bases from V and 0 from J, leaving 10 bases between them. CDR1 GFQATS and CDR2 STVNSAI come from the germline V gene.

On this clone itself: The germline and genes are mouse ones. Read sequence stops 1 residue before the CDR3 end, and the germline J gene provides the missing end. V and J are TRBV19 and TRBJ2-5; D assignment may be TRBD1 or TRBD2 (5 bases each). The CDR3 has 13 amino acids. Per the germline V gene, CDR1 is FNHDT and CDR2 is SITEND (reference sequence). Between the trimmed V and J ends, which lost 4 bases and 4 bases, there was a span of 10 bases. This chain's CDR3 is CASSRDEKDTQYF. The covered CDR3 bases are TGTGCCAGCAGTCGGGACGAAAAAGACACCCAGTAC.

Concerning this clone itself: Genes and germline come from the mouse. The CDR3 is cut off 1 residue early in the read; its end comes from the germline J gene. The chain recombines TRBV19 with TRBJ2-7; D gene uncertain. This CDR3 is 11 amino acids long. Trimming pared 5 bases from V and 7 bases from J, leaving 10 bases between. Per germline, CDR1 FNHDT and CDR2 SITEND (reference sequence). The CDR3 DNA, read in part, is TGTGCCAGCAGAGGCGCCGGGGAACAGTAC. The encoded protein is CASRGAGEQY. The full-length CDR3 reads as CASRGAGEQYF.

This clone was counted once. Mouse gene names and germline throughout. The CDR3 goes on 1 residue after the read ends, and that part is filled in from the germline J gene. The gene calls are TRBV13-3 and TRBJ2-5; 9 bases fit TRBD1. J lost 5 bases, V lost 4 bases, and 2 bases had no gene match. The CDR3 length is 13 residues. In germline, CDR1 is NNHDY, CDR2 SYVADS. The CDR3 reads CASSLTGGDTQYF. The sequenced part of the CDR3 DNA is TGTGCCAGCAGTCTGACAGGGGGAGACACCCAGTAC. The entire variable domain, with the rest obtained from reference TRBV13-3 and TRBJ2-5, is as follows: EAAVTQSPRSKVAVTGGKVTLSCHQTNNHDYMYWYRQDTGHGLRLIHYSYVADSTEKGDIPDGYKASRPSQENFSLILELASLSQTAVYFCASSLTGGDTQYFGPGTRLLVL.

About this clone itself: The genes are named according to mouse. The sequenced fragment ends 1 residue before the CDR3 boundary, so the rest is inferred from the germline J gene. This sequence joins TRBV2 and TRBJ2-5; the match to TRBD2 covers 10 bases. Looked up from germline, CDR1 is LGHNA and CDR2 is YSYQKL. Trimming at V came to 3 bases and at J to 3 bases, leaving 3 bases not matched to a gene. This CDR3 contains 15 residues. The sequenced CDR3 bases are TGTGCCAGCAGCCAGTCTGGGGGGGCGCAAGACACCCAGTAC. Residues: CASSQSGGAQDTQY. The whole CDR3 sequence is CASSQSGGAQDTQYF.

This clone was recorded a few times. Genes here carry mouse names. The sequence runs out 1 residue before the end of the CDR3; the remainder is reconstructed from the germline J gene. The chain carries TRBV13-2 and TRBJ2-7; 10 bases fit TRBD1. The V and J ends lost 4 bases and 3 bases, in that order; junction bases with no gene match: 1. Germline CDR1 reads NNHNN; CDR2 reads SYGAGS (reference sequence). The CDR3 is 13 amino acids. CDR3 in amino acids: CASGRDRGYEQYF. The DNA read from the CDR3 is TGTGCCAGCGGTCGGGACAGGGGCTATGAACAGTAC.

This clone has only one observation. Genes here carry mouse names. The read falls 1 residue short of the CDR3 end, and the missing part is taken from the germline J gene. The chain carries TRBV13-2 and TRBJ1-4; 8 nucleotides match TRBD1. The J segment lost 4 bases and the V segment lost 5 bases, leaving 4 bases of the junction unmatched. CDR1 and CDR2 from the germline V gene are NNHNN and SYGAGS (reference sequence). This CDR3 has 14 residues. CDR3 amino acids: CASGPGGFNERLFF. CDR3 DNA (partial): TGTGCCAGCGGACCAGGGGGCTTCAACGAAAGATTATTT.

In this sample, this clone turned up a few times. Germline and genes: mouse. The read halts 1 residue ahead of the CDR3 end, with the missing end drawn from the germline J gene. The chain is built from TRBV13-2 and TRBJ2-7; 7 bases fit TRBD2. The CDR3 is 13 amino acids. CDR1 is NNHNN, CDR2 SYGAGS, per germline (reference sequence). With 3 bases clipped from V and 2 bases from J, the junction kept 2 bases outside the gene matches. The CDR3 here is CASGGDWAYEQYF. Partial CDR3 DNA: TGTGCCAGCGGTGGCGACTGGGCCTATGAACAGTAC.

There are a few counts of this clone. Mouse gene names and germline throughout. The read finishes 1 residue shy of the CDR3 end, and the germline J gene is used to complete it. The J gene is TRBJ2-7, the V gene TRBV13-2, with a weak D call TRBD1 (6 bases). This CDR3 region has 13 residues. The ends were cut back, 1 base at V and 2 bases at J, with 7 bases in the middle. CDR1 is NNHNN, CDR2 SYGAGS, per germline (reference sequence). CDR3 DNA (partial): TGTGCCAGCGGTGATCGGGACACCTATGAACAGTAC. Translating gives CASGDRDTYEQY. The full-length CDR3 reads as CASGDRDTYEQYF.

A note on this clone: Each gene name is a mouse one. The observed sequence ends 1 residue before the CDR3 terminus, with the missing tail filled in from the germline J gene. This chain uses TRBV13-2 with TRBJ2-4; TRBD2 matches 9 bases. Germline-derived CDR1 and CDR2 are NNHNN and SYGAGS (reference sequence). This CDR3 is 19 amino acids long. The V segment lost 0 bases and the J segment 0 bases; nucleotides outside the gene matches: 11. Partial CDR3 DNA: TGTGCCAGCGGTGATGCAAGGGGAAACTGGGGGGTTAGTCAAAACACCTTGTAC. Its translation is CASGDARGNWGVSQNTLY. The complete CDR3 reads CASGDARGNWGVSQNTLYF.

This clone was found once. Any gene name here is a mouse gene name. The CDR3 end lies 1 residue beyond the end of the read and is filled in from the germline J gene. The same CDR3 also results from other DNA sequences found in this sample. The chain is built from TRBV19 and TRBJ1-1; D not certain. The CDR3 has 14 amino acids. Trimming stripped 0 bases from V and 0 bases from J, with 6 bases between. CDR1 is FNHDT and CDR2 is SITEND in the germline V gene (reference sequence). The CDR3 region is CASSIGGANTEVFF. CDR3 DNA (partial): TGTGCCAGCAGTATAGGGGGAGCAAACACAGAAGTCTTC.